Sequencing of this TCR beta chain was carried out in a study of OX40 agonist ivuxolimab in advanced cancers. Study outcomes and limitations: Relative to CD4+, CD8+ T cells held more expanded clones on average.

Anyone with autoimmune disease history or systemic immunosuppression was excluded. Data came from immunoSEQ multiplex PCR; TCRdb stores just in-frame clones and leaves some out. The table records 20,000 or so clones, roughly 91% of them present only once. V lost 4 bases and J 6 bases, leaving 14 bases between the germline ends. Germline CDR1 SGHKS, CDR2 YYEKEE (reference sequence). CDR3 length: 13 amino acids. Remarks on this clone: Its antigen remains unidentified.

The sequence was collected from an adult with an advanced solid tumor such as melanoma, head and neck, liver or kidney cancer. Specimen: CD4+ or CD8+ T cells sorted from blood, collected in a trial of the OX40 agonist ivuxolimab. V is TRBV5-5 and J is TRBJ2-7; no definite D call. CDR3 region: CASSPTLPTEQYF. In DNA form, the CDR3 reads TGTGCCAGCAGCCCGACCCTCCCGACCGAGCAGTACTTC. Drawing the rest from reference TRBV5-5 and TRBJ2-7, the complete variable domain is DAGVTQSPTHLIKTRGQQVTLRCSPISGHKSVSWYQQVLGQGPQFIFQYYEKEERGRGNFPDRFSARQFPNYSSELNVNALLLGDSALYLCASSPTLPTEQYFGPGTRLTVT.